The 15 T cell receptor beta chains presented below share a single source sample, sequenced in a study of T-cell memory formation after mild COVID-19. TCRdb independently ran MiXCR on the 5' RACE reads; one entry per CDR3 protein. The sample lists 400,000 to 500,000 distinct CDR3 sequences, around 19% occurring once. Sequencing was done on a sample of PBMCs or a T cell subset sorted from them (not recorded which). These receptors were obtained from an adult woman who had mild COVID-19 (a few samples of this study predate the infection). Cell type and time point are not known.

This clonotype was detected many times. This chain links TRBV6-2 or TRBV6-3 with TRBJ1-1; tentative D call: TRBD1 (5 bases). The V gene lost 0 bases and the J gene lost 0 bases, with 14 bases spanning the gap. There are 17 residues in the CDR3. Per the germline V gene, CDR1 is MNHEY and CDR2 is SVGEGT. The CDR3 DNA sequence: TGTGCCAGCAGTTACTCCCGACAGAGCGGCCTGAACACTGAAGCTTTCTTT. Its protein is CASSYSRQSGLNTEAFF.

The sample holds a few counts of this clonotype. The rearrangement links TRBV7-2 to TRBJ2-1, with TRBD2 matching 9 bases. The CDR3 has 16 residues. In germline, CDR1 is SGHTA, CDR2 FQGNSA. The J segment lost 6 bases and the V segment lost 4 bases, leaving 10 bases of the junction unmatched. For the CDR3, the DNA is TGTGCCAGCAGCTCCCGCGGGAGGGCCCAGGGCAATGAGCAGTTCTTC. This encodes CASSSRGRAQGNEQFF.

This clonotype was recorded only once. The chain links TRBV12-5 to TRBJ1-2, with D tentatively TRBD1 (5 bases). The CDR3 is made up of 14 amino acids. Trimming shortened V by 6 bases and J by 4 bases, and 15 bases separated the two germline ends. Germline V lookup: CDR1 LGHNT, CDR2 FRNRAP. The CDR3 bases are TGTGCTAGTGGCCCGGTAGCAGGGCTCTATGGCTACACCTTC. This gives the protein CASGPVAGLYGYTF. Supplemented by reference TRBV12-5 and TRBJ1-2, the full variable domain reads DARVTQTPRHKVTEMGQEVTMRCQPILGHNTVFWYRQTMMQGLELLAYFRNRAPLDDSGMPKDRFSAEMPDATLATLKIQPSEPRDSAVYFCASGPVAGLYGYTFGSGTRLTVV.

The chain's CDR3 is CSAGGGASTDTQYF. In DNA form, the CDR3 reads TGCAGTGCTGGTGGCGGGGCTAGCACAGATACGCAGTATTTT. The gene calls are TRBV20-1 and TRBJ2-3; TRBD2 is a possible D gene (6 bases). There are 14 residues in the CDR3. Germline CDR1 DFQATT, CDR2 SNEGSKA (reference sequence). Trimming took off 5 bases at V and 0 bases at J, with 12 bases between the two ends.

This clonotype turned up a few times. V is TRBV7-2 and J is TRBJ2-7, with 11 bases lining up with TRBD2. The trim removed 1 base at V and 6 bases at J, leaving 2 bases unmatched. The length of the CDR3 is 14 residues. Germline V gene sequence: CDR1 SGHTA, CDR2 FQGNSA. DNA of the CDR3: TGTGCCAGCAGCTTAGTAGCGGGAGGGAGCGAGCAGTACTTC. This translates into CASSLVAGGSEQYF.

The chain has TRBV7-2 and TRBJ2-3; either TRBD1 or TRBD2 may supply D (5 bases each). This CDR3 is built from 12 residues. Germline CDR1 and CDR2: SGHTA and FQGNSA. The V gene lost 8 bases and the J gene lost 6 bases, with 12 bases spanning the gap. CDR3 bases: TGTGCCAGCGGTCGCGAGGGGGATACGCAGTATTTT. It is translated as CASGREGDTQYF.

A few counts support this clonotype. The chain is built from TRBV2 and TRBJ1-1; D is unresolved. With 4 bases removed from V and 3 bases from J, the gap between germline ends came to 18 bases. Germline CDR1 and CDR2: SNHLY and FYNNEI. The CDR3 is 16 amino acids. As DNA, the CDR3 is TGTGCCAGCAGTGCCAGGCTTCTGCCAATGGACACTGAAGCTTTCTTT. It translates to CASSARLLPMDTEAFF.

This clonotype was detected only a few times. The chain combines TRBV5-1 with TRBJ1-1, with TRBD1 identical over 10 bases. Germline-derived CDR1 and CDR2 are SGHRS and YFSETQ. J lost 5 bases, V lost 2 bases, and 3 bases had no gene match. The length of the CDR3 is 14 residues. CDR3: CASSFGTGDTEAFF. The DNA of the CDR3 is TGCGCCAGCAGCTTCGGGACAGGGGATACTGAAGCTTTCTTT. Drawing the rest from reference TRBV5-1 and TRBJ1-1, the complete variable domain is KAGVTQTPRYLIKTRGQQVTLSCSPISGHRSVSWYQQTPGQGLQFLFEYFSETQRNKGNFPGRFSGRQFSNSRSEMNVSTLELGDSALYLCASSFGTGDTEAFFGQGTRLTVV.

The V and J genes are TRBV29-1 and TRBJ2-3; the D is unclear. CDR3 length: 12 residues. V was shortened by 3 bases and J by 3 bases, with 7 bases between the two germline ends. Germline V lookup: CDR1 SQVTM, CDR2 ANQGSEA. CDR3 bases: TGCAGCGTTGAGACCGCTACAGATACGCAGTATTTT. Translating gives CSVETATDTQYF.

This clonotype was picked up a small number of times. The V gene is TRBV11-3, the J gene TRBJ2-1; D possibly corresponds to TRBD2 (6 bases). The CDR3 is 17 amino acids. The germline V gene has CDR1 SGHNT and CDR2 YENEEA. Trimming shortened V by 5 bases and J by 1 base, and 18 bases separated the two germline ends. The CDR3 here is CASSPRAGGVSYNEQFF. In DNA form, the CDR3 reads TGTGCCAGCAGCCCCAGGGCCGGGGGTGTTTCCTACAATGAGCAGTTCTTC.

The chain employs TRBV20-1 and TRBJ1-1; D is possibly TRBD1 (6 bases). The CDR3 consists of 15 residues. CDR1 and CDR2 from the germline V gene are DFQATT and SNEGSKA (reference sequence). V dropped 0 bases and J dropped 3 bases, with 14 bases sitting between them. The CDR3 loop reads CSARDFRGLDTEAFF. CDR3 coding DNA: TGCAGTGCTAGAGACTTCAGGGGATTGGACACTGAAGCTTTCTTT.

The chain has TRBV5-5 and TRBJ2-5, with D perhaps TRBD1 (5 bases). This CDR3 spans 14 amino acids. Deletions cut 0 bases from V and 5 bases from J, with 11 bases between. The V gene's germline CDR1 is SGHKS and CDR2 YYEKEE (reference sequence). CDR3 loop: CASSLGAGYETQYF. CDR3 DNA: TGTGCCAGCAGCTTGGGGGCAGGGTACGAGACCCAGTACTTC.

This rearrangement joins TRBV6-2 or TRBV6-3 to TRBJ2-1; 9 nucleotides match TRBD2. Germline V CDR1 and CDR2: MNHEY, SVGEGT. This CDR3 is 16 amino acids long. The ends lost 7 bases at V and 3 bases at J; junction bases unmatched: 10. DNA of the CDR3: TGTGCCAGCACCCTGGGAGGACTAGCGTTCTACAATGAGCAGTTCTTC. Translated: CASTLGGLAFYNEQFF.

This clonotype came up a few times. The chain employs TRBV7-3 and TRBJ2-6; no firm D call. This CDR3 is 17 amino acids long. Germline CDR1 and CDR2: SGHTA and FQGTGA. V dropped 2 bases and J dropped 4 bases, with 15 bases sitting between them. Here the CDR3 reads CASSLVLGMSGANVLTF. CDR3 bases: TGTGCCAGCAGCTTAGTATTGGGTATGTCAGGGGCCAACGTCCTGACTTTC.

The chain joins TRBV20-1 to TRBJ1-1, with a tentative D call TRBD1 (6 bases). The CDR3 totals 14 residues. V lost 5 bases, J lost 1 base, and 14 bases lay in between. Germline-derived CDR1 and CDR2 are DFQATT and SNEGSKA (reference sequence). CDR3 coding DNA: TGCAGTGCTCGGGACATTAAGACGAACACTGAAGCTTTCTTT. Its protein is CSARDIKTNTEAFF.